This T cell receptor (beta chain) emerged from a study of shared clonotypes between healthy human individuals. It was CD45RO-negative cells, positively selected for CCR7, that made up naive CD8 cells, with terminally differentiated effector memory CD45RA+ cells excluded. The protocol was immunoSEQ multiplex PCR, while the TCRdb copy is restricted to in-frame clones and leaves out a portion. The sample consists of around 2.1 million clones, just over 90% of them appearing once. V trimming: 1 base; J trimming: 5 bases; junction bases outside the gene matches: 7. The germline gives CDR1 SGHVS, CDR2 FQNEAQ. The CDR3 has 17 amino acids.

The receptor's source is a man in his late teens or twenties in good health. Some clones in this sample may be carry-over from other donors' samples. V gene TRBV7-8 combines with J gene TRBJ2-5, with 13 bases that match TRBD2. Specimen: naive CD8+ T cells from PBMCs. The CDR3 sequence is CASSLVGGLAGVETQYF. DNA of the CDR3: TGTGCCAGCAGCTTAGTCGGAGGACTAGCGGGAGTCGAGACCCAGTACTTC.